This TCR beta chain was retrieved from a study of PD-L1 blockade in urothelial cancer. Study-wide context: The patients' atezolizumab therapy, 1,200 mg intravenously every 3 weeks, started in about 2014.

Time point specified: pretreatment peripheral blood. The data were produced by immunoSEQ multiplex PCR, yet TCRdb's version contains in-frame clones alone and is incomplete. This sample carries tens of thousands of clones, about 81% of them seen once, and the ten largest clones take 1.5% to 2%. Findings of the study overall: Sub-median blood TCR clonality before treatment predicted longer survival.

To note about this clone: Its matching antigen is unknown.

Looked up from germline, CDR1 is MNHEY and CDR2 is SMNVEV (reference sequence). The J segment lost 9 bases and the V segment lost 3 bases, leaving 2 bases of the junction unmatched. The CDR3 runs to 14 residues. The starting material was PBMCs, obtained around atezolizumab (anti-PD-L1) treatment. This sequence was found in a man aged 65 to 85 with urothelial cancer. The V and J genes are TRBV27 and TRBJ1-4; TRBD1 matches 12 bases. This CDR3 is CASSFGTGGKKLFF. The CDR3 bases are TGTGCCAGCAGTTTCGGGACAGGGGGCAAAAAACTGTTTTTT.